Described below is a single T cell receptor beta chain sequence and its context. Its antigen remains unidentified. The data stem from a study of shared clonotypes between healthy human individuals. The donor cohort consisted entirely of Caucasian adults residing in Nashville, Tennessee. Investigators divided CD4+ cells into CD45RA+ naive and CD45RA-negative memory subsets. V was cut by 0 bases and J by 0 bases, with 15 bases left in between. CDR3 length: 18 residues. Per the germline V gene, CDR1 is LNHNV and CDR2 is YYDKDF (reference sequence). Per sorted-subset replicate PCR, input was approximately 210 ng DNA, representing about 32,000 T cell genomes. Repertoires were generated with immunoSEQ multiplex PCR, while TCRdb's copy carries only in-frame clones and drops some. The sample lists 1 million to 1.2 million clones, about 72% occurring once. Study-level findings and limits: Compared with memory subsets, naive subsets generally had larger estimated richness.

The sample was memory CD4+ T cells from PBMCs. The subset here: CD45RA-negative fraction. The gene calls are TRBV15 and TRBJ2-1; tentatively, D is TRBD1 (6 bases). The sequence derives from a man between 18 and 29 years old in good health. Some clones in this sample may be carry-over from other donors' samples. The DNA of the CDR3 is TGTGCCACCAGCAGAGATACGACAGGTTCTTACTCCTACAATGAGCAGTTCTTC. Protein sequence: CATSRDTTGSYSYNEQFF.